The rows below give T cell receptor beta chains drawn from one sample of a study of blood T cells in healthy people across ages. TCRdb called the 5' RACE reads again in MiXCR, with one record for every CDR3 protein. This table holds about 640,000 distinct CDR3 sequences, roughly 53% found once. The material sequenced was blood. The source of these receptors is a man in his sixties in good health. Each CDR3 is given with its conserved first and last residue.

CSARESRPGREQYF	TRBV20-1	14	TRBJ2-7
CASSQVKGQHSYEQYF	TRBV4-2	16	TRBJ2-7
CSGRANTEAFF	TRBV20-1	11	TRBJ1-1
CASSDRLFEQYF	TRBV6-1	12	.
CASSEEDEKLFF	TRBV3-1	12	TRBJ1-4
CASSVEVAYEQYF	TRBV7-9	13	TRBJ2-7
CASSLGPGPENIQYF	TRBV7-7	15	TRBJ2-4
CASSEQGAPYGYTF	TRBV6-1	14	TRBJ1-2
CASSLDRGHEQFF	TRBV7-8	13	TRBJ2-1
CATSRDANTEAFF	TRBV15	13	TRBJ1-1
CAIRASGGANNEQYF	TRBV10-3	15	TRBJ2-5
CASSTRTSVNEQFF	TRBV27	14	TRBJ2-1
CSALAGGEGETQYF	TRBV20-1	14	TRBJ2-5